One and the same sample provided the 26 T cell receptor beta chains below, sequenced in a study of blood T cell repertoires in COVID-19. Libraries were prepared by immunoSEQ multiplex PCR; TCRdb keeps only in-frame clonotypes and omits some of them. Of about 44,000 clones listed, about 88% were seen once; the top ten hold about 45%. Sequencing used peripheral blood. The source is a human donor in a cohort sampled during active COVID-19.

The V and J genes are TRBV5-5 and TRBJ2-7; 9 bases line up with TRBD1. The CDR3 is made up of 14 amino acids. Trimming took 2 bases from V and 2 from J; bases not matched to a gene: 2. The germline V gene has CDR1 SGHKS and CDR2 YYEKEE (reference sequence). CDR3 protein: CASSFGTGTYEQYF. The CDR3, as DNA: TGTGCCAGCAGCTTTGGGACAGGGACCTACGAGCAGTACTTC.

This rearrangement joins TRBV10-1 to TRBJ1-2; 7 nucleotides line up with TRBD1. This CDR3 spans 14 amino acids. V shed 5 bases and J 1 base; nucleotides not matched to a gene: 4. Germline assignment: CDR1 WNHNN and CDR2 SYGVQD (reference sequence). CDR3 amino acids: CASSPTGINYGYTF. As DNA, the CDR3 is TGCGCCAGCAGTCCGACAGGGATTAACTATGGCTACACCTTC.

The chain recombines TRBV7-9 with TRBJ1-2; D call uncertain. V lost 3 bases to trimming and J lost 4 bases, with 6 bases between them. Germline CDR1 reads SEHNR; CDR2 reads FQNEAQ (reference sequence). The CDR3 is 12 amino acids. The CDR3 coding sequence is TGTGCCAGCAGCTTTCAATCCTATGGCTACACCTTC. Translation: CASSFQSYGYTF.

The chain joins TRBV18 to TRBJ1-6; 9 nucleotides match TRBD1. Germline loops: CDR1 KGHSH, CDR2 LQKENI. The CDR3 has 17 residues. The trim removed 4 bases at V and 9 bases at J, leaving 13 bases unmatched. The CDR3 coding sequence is TGTGCCAGCTCACAAAATCCCGGGACAGGGTTGGGTTCACCCCTCCACTTT. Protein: CASSQNPGTGLGSPLHF.

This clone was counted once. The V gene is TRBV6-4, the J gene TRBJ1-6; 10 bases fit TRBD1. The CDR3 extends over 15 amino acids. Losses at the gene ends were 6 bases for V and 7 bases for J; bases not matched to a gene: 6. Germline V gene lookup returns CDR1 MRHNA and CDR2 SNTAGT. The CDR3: CASSPSGQGNSPLHF. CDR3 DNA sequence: TGTGCCAGCAGCCCCTCGGGACAGGGGAATTCACCCCTCCACTTT.

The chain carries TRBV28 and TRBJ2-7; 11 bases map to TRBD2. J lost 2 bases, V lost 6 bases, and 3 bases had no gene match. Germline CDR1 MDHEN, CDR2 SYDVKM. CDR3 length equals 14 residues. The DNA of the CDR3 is TGTGCCAGCAGGAATAGCGGGGGGGCCTACGAGCAGTACTTC. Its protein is CASRNSGGAYEQYF.

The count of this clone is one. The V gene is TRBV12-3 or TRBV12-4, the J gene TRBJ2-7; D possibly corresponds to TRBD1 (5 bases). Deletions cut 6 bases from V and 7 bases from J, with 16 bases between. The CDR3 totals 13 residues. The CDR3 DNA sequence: TGTGCCAGCAGACGAGCAGGGTTTGGAGAGCAGTACGTC. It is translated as CASRRAGFGEQYV.

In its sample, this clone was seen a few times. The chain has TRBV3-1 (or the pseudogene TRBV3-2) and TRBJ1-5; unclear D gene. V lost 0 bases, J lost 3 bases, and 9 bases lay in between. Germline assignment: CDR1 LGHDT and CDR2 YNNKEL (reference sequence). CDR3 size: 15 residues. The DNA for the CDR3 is TGTGCCAGCAGCCAAGATTGGCAGATCAATCAGCCCCAGCATTTT. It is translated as CASSQDWQINQPQHF.

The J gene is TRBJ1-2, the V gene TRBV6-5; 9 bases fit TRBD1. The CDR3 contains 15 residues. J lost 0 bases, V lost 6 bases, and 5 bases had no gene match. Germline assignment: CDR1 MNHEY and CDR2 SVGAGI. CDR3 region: CASSPGQGANYGYTF. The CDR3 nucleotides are TGTGCCAGCAGCCCGGGACAGGGAGCTAACTATGGCTACACCTTC.

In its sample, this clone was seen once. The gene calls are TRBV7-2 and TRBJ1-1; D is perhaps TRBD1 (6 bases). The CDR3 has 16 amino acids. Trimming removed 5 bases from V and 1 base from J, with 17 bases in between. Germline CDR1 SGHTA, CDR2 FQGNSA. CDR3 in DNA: TGTGCCAGCAGCGTCTCAGGGGTGGAAGCGAACACTGAAGCTTTCTTT. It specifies CASSVSGVEANTEAFF.

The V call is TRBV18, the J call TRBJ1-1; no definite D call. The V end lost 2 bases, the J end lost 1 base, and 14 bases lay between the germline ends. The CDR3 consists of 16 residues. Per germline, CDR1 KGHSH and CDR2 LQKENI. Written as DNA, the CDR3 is TGTGCCAGCTCACCAGAATACGCCGGAGGGAACACTGAAGCTTTCTTT. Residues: CASSPEYAGGNTEAFF.

The CDR3 region is CASSQDLTAGYTF. CDR3 coding DNA: TGCGCCAGCAGCCAAGATTTAACAGCCGGCTACACCTTC. This rearrangement joins TRBV4-3 to TRBJ1-2, with D uncertain. The CDR3 loop spans 13 amino acids. V gave up 0 bases and J gave up 8 bases, with 10 bases separating them. The germline V gene encodes CDR1 LGHNA and CDR2 YSLEER.

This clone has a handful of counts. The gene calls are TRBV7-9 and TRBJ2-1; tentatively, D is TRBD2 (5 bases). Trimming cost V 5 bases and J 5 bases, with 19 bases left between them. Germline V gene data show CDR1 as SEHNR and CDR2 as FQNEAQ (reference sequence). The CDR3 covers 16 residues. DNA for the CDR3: TGTGCCAGCAGCCGTCGGGGTCTAGCCCCTGACAATGAGCAGTTCTTC. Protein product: CASSRRGLAPDNEQFF.

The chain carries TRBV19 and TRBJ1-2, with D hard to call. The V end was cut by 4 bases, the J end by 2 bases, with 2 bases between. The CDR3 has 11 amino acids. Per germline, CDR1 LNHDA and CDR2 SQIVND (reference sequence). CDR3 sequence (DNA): TGTGCCAGTAGTACGAACTATGGCTACACCTTC. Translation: CASSTNYGYTF.

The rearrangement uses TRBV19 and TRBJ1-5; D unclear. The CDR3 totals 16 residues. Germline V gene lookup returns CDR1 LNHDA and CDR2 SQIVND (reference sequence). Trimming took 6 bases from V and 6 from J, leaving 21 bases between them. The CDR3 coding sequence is TGTGCCAGTAGCACCCCCCGAGCCGGGGATGGTCAGCCCCAGCATTTT. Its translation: CASSTPRAGDGQPQHF.

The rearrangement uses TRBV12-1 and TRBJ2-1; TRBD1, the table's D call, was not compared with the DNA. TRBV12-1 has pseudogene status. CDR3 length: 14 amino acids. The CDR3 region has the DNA TGTGCCAGCAGCTTCCGGGACATTTCAGGTGAGCAGTTCTTC. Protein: CASSFRDISGEQFF.

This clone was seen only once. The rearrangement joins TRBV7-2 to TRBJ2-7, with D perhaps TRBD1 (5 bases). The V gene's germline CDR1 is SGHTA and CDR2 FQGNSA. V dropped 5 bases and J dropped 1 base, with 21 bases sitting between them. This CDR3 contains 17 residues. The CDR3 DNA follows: TGTGCCAGCAGCCCACCTTCCTCCAAGGGGATATCCTACGAGCAGTACTTC. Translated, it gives CASSPPSSKGISYEQYF.

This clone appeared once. CDR3 sequence reads: CASSFLNEKLFF. CDR3 bases: TGTGCCAGCAGTTTCCTTAATGAAAAACTGTTTTTT. The chain links TRBV27 to TRBJ1-4; D is unclear. Germline V gene data show CDR1 as MNHEY and CDR2 as SMNVEV (reference sequence). The CDR3 extends over 12 amino acids. V gave up 3 bases and J gave up 4 bases, with 3 bases separating them.

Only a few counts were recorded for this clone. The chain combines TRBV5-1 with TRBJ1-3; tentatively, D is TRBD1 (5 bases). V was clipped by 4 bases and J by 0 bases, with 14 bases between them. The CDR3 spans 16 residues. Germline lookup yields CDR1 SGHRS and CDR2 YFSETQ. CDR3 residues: CASSPGQGGSGNTIYF. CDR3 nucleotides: TGCGCCAGCAGCCCCGGCCAGGGAGGCTCTGGAAACACCATATATTTT.

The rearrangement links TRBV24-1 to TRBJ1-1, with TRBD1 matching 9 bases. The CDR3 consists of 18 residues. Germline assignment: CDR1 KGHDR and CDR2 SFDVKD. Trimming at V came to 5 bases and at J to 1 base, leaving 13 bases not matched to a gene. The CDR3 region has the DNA TGTGCCACCAGTGCCGGGACAGGGAATCTCCCCGCGAACACTGAAGCTTTCTTT. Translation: CATSAGTGNLPANTEAFF.

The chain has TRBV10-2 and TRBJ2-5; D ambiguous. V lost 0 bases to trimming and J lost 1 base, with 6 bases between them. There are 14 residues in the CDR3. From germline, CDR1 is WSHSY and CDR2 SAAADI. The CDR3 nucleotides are TGCGCCAGCAGTGAGTCTCCATTCCAAGAGACCCAGTACTTC. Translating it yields CASSESPFQETQYF.

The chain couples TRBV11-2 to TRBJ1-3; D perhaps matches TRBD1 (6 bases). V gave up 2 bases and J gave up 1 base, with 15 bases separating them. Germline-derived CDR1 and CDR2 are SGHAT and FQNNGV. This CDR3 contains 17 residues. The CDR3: CASSLFPPGTSGNTIYF. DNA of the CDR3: TGTGCCAGCAGCTTATTCCCCCCCGGGACATCTGGAAACACCATATATTTT.

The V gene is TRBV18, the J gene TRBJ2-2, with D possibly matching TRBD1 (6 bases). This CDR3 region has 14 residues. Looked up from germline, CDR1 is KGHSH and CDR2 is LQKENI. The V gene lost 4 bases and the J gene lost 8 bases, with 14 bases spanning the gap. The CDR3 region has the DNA TGTGCCAGCTCACTAACACAGGGCGCGGGGGAGCTGTTTTTT. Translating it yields CASSLTQGAGELFF.

The CDR3 region is CASRAGFRVEQFF. DNA for the CDR3: TGTGCCAGCAGAGCAGGGTTCAGGGTTGAGCAGTTCTTC. V usage is TRBV2 and J usage is TRBJ2-1, with D tentatively TRBD1 (5 bases). V was shortened by 6 bases and J by 9 bases, with 15 bases between the two germline ends. This CDR3 is built from 13 residues. Germline V CDR1 and CDR2: SNHLY, FYNNEI.

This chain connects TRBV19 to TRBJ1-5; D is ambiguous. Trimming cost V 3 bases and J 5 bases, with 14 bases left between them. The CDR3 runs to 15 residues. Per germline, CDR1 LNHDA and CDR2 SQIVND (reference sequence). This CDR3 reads CASSIKRTPYQPQHF. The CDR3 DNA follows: TGTGCCAGTAGTATCAAGAGGACTCCTTATCAGCCCCAGCATTTT.

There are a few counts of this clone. Here the CDR3 reads CASSHDNVEKLFF. For the CDR3, the DNA is TGCGCCAGCAGCCACGACAACGTGGAAAAACTGTTTTTT. The chain has TRBV4-1 and TRBJ1-4; D is unresolved. V was shortened by 3 bases and J by 8 bases, with 10 bases between the two germline ends. Per germline, CDR1 MGHRA and CDR2 YSYEKL. This CDR3 region has 13 residues.